Listed here are 27 T cell receptor beta chains from one sample, sequenced in a study of shared clonotypes between healthy human individuals. The method was immunoSEQ multiplex PCR; TCRdb's version includes in-frame clones alone and lacks a portion of them. The sample holds roughly 500,000 clones; 79% are singletons and the top ten take around 13%. Specimen: PBMCs. The receptors shown here come from a woman aged 40 to 50 in good health. Some clones in this sample may be carry-over from other donors' samples.

This clone is a singleton in its sample. The rearrangement uses TRBV2 and TRBJ1-1; possibly TRBD1 for D (5 bases). Trimming cost V 7 bases and J 4 bases, with 19 bases left between them. In germline, CDR1 is SNHLY, CDR2 FYNNEI. This CDR3 contains 15 residues. CDR3 bases: TGTGCCAGCACCAGGGACGGATACTTGGGCACTGAAGCTTTCTTT. Protein sequence: CASTRDGYLGTEAFF.

The V and J genes are TRBV5-6 and TRBJ2-2; 8 bases fit TRBD2. Germline CDR1 SGHDT, CDR2 YYEEEE. The CDR3 contains 16 residues. J gave up 4 bases and V 2 bases, and 7 bases lay outside the gene matches. As DNA, the CDR3 is TGTGCCAGCAGCTTTTACGCTCGGGGGGGCACCGGGGAGCTGTTTTTT. Translated, it gives CASSFYARGGTGELFF.

This clone was observed a handful of times. The rearrangement links TRBV30 to TRBJ2-5; D ambiguous. The CDR3 is 12 residues long. The ends were cut back, 5 bases at V and 5 bases at J, with 12 bases in the middle. Germline V gene sequence: CDR1 GTSNPN, CDR2 SVGIG (reference sequence). The DNA of the CDR3 is TGTGCCTGGGGTCTAGGGCTGGAGACCCAGTACTTC. This encodes CAWGLGLETQYF.

In its sample, this clone was seen once. The chain joins TRBV18 to TRBJ2-3, with 7 nucleotides matching TRBD2. Looked up from germline, CDR1 is KGHSH and CDR2 is LQKENI. The junction had 4 bases not matched to a gene; V was cut back by 2 bases and J by 2 bases. The CDR3 consists of 15 residues. The CDR3 region has the DNA TGTGCCAGCTCACCATTGAGCGGGACCACAGATACGCAGTATTTT. Translating gives CASSPLSGTTDTQYF. Full variable domain (rest looked up from reference TRBV18 and TRBJ2-3): NAGVMQNPRHLVRRRGQEARLRCSPMKGHSHVYWYRQLPEEGLKFMVYLQKENIIDESGMPKERFSAEFPKEGPSILRIQQVVRGDSAAYFCASSPLSGTTDTQYFGPGTRLTVL.

This clone has just a few counts. This chain joins TRBV18 and TRBJ2-5, with TRBD1 identical over 9 bases. The J call is doubtful: the DNA matches TRBJ2-7 better. The V gene's germline CDR1 is KGHSH and CDR2 LQKENI. This CDR3 has 13 residues. CDR3 protein: CASSPGQGAEQYF. The CDR3 DNA sequence: TGTGCCAGCTCACCGGGACAGGGTGCCGAGCAGTACTTC.

The CDR3 bases are TGTGCCAGCTCACCGGGACTAGCGCCCGGGGAGCTGTTTTTT. It specifies CASSPGLAPGELFF. The rearrangement uses TRBV18 and TRBJ2-2; 10 bases match TRBD2. Germline loops: CDR1 KGHSH, CDR2 LQKENI. V shed 3 bases and J 6 bases; nucleotides not matched to a gene: 1. The CDR3 covers 14 residues.

This rearrangement joins TRBV27 to TRBJ2-1; no clear D gene. Trimming left V 6 bases short and J 1 base short, with 4 bases between. CDR1 MNHEY and CDR2 SMNVEV come from the germline V gene (reference sequence). This CDR3 is 12 amino acids long. CDR3 sequence: CASRGSYNEQFF. CDR3 coding DNA: TGTGCCAGCAGAGGGTCCTACAATGAGCAGTTCTTC.

The chain is built from TRBV18 and TRBJ2-5; the D gene is possibly TRBD1 (6 bases). The germline CDR1 and CDR2 sequences are KGHSH and LQKENI. The V and J ends lost 4 bases and 7 bases respectively, with 22 bases between them. The CDR3 covers 16 residues. The CDR3 loop reads CASSLHSTGSYATQYF. CDR3 sequence (DNA): TGTGCCAGCTCACTTCATTCGACAGGTTCTTACGCGACCCAGTACTTC.

Here the CDR3 reads CASRDSGRAGEQFF. As DNA, the CDR3 is TGTGCCAGCAGGGATAGCGGGAGGGCCGGTGAGCAGTTCTTC. The rearrangement uses TRBV28 and TRBJ2-1, with 11 positions matching TRBD2. Germline assignment: CDR1 MDHEN and CDR2 SYDVKM. This CDR3 has 14 residues. After removal of 6 bases from V and 9 bases from J, the junction contained 7 bases not matched to a gene.

The chain combines TRBV27 with TRBJ2-2; no firm D call. The germline gives CDR1 MNHEY, CDR2 SMNVEV (reference sequence). Trimming cost V 2 bases and J 2 bases, with 12 bases left between them. This CDR3 spans 16 amino acids. CDR3 coding DNA: TGTGCCAGCAGTTTACGGGTCCAGCTAAACACCGGGGAGCTGTTTTTT. Translating gives CASSLRVQLNTGELFF.

CDR3 sequence: CASSSGVNYGYTF. CDR3 sequence (DNA): TGTGCCAGCAGCTCGGGGGTAAACTATGGCTACACCTTC. V gene TRBV28 combines with J gene TRBJ1-2, with D perhaps TRBD1 (5 bases). The V end lost 6 bases, the J end lost 2 bases, and 10 bases lay between the germline ends. This CDR3 is 13 amino acids long. CDR1 and CDR2 (germline): MDHEN, SYDVKM.

The rearrangement uses TRBV27 and TRBJ2-7; 8 bases align to TRBD2. The CDR3 is 16 amino acids. Per the germline V gene, CDR1 is MNHEY and CDR2 is SMNVEV (reference sequence). J lost 0 bases, V lost 0 bases, and 4 bases had no gene match. The CDR3 coding sequence is TGTGCCAGCAGTTTATCGGGACTAGTGCGCTCCTACGAGCAGTACTTC. The encoded protein is CASSLSGLVRSYEQYF.

The V call is TRBV7-2, the J call TRBJ2-7, with a tentative D call TRBD1 (5 bases). The CDR3 is 15 amino acids. Germline-derived CDR1 and CDR2 are SGHTA and FQGNSA. The V end was cut by 0 bases, the J end by 2 bases, with 11 bases between. The CDR3 here is CASSLAGQLPYEQYF. DNA of the CDR3: TGTGCCAGCAGCTTAGCTGGACAACTGCCCTACGAGCAGTACTTC.

The rearrangement links TRBV10-2 to TRBJ1-2; D is unresolved. V was clipped by 3 bases and J by 8 bases, with 13 bases between them. This CDR3 is 13 amino acids long. CDR1 WSHSY and CDR2 SAAADI come from the germline V gene. The CDR3 DNA is TGCGCCAGCAGTGACGGGCGAGAAGTAGGCTACACCTTC. Translating gives CASSDGREVGYTF.

The J gene is TRBJ2-7, the V gene TRBV28; possible D gene TRBD1, 5 bases. The V gene's germline CDR1 is MDHEN and CDR2 SYDVKM. The V end lost 1 base, the J end lost 4 bases, and 11 bases lay between the germline ends. The CDR3 is 14 residues long. The CDR3 loop is CASSLYIGVYEQYF. The CDR3 region has the DNA TGTGCCAGCAGTTTATATATAGGGGTTTACGAGCAGTACTTC.

The CDR3 loop is CASARERRYNEQFF. CDR3 nucleotide sequence: TGTGCCAGCGCCCGGGAGCGTCGCTACAATGAGCAGTTCTTC. The chain recombines TRBV2 with TRBJ2-1; maybe TRBD2 (6 bases). CDR3 length equals 14 residues. Per the germline V gene, CDR1 is SNHLY and CDR2 is FYNNEI. Trimming left V 8 bases short and J 3 bases short, with 14 bases between.

This clone was counted ten times or more. J is TRBJ2-5 and V is TRBV5-6, with TRBD2 identical over 12 bases. Trimming at V came to 0 bases and at J to 5 bases, leaving 8 bases not matched to a gene. In germline, CDR1 is SGHDT, CDR2 YYEEEE. The CDR3 spans 17 residues. The CDR3 reads CASSLGLAGVGPETQYF. CDR3 DNA: TGTGCCAGCAGCTTGGGACTAGCGGGAGTGGGCCCCGAGACCCAGTACTTC.

The chain combines TRBV5-4 with TRBJ2-1; TRBD1 matches at 8 bases. The ends lost 4 bases at V and 7 bases at J; junction bases unmatched: 7. Germline CDR1 SGHNT, CDR2 YYREEE (reference sequence). CDR3 length equals 14 residues. Here the CDR3 reads CASSPRTGLNEQFF. The DNA of the CDR3 is TGTGCCAGCAGCCCAAGGACAGGGCTGAATGAGCAGTTCTTC.

V gene TRBV11-2 combines with J gene TRBJ1-1, with D perhaps TRBD1 (5 bases). The germline V gene has CDR1 SGHAT and CDR2 FQNNGV. V was trimmed by 0 bases and J by 3 bases, leaving 11 bases between them. This CDR3 has 15 residues. The CDR3 loop reads CASSLDPGGDTEAFF. In nucleotides, the CDR3 is TGTGCCAGCAGCTTAGATCCCGGGGGTGACACTGAAGCTTTCTTT.

The chain links TRBV7-6 to TRBJ1-5; D unclear. This CDR3 is 13 amino acids long. Germline CDR1 is SGHVS and CDR2 is FNYEAQ. Trimming cost V 5 bases and J 0 bases, with 5 bases left between them. The CDR3 DNA reads as TGTGCCAGCAGCATGAATAGCAATCAGCCCCAGCATTTT. Its translation is CASSMNSNQPQHF.

This rearrangement joins TRBV30 to TRBJ1-2, with 8 bases aligning to TRBD1. Germline CDR1 reads GTSNPN; CDR2 reads SVGIG (reference sequence). J lost 4 bases, V lost 2 bases, and 9 bases had no gene match. This CDR3 has 15 residues. The CDR3 bases are TGTGCCTGGAGTAGTAGGGCAGGGGGCTCCTATGGCTACACCTTC. It encodes CAWSSRAGGSYGYTF.

The gene calls are TRBV18 and TRBJ2-7; D remains unclear. V was clipped by 2 bases and J by 5 bases, with 7 bases between them. In germline, CDR1 is KGHSH, CDR2 LQKENI. The length of the CDR3 is 12 residues. The CDR3 nucleotides read TGTGCCAGCTCACCAAATATGAACGAGCAGTACTTC. This translates into CASSPNMNEQYF.

This clone has a single count. The chain employs TRBV5-4 and TRBJ2-7; D is possibly TRBD2 (6 bases). V gave up 4 bases and J gave up 1 base, with 12 bases separating them. The CDR3 runs to 14 residues. The germline V gene has CDR1 SGHNT and CDR2 YYREEE (reference sequence). The CDR3 region is CASSTRAGSYEQYF. CDR3 DNA sequence: TGTGCCAGCAGCACGAGGGCGGGGTCCTACGAGCAGTACTTC. Using reference TRBV5-4 and TRBJ2-7 for the parts outside the CDR3, the full variable domain is ETGVTQSPTHLIKTRGQQVTLRCSSQSGHNTVSWYQQALGQGPQFIFQYYREEENGRGNFPPRFSGLQFPNYSSELNVNALELDDSALYLCASSTRAGSYEQYFGPGTRLTVT.

V usage is TRBV19 and J usage is TRBJ2-7, with 8 bases lining up with TRBD1. The V gene end was trimmed by 3 bases and the J gene end by 7 bases; junction bases not matched to a gene: 5. CDR1 and CDR2 (germline): LNHDA, SQIVND (reference sequence). This CDR3 is 13 amino acids long. The CDR3 is CASSIQGADEQYF. The CDR3 DNA is TGTGCCAGTAGTATTCAGGGGGCTGATGAGCAGTACTTC.

This clone came up a few times. This CDR3 is also generated by other DNA sequences in the sample. This chain links TRBV10-3 with TRBJ1-2; 8 bases map to TRBD1. Germline assignment: CDR1 ENHRY and CDR2 SYGVKD. The CDR3 loop spans 14 amino acids. V lost 5 bases and J lost 1; bases outside the gene matches: 3. The CDR3 nucleotides are TGTGCCATCAGTTTAACAGGGGGTAACTATGGCTACACCTTC. Protein sequence: CAISLTGGNYGYTF.

V gene TRBV15 combines with J gene TRBJ2-5; no definite D call. The germline V gene has CDR1 LNHNV and CDR2 YYDKDF (reference sequence). V lost 0 bases, J lost 4 bases, and 6 bases lay in between. The CDR3 contains 13 residues. The CDR3 spells CATSRDPPETQYF. In DNA, the CDR3 is TGTGCCACCAGCAGAGACCCCCCAGAGACCCAGTACTTC.

The V gene is TRBV28, the J gene TRBJ2-5; the D gene is possibly TRBD2 (5 bases). This CDR3 region has 14 residues. The V gene lost 4 bases and the J gene lost 11 bases, with 20 bases spanning the gap. CDR1 and CDR2 (germline): MDHEN, SYDVKM. The CDR3 DNA reads as TGTGCCAGCAGTTCCTTCCGGGCCTTCTGGAGGCAGTACTTC. Translation gives CASSSFRAFWRQYF.